This TCR beta chain stems from a study of shared clonotypes between healthy human individuals. The length of the CDR3 is 13 residues. Germline V lookup: CDR1 SGHDT, CDR2 YYEEEE. V lost 4 bases, J lost 6 bases, and 7 bases stayed unmatched. Subsets obtained from CD4+ cells comprised CD45RA+ naive and CD45RA-negative memory cells. Assay used: immunoSEQ multiplex PCR; TCRdb lists only in-frame clones, some missing. The sample includes millions of clones, around nine tenths seen only once; the top ten take about 0.13%. About this clone: Its antigen remains unknown.

Regarding the study as a whole: Expectations were that clonotype sharing among donors would be affected by sequencing depth. In contrast to clonotypes shared by all four donors, non-shared clonotypes had lower generation probabilities.

This receptor was obtained from a man between 18 and 29 years old in good health. Sequences were obtained from naive CD4+ T cells sorted from blood. Stated subset: CD45RA+ positively selected. V usage is TRBV5-6 and J usage is TRBJ2-7; 7 positions match TRBD1. As DNA, the CDR3 is TGTGCCAGCAGCCCCCAGACAGGGATCGAGCAGTACTTC. This codes for CASSPQTGIEQYF.